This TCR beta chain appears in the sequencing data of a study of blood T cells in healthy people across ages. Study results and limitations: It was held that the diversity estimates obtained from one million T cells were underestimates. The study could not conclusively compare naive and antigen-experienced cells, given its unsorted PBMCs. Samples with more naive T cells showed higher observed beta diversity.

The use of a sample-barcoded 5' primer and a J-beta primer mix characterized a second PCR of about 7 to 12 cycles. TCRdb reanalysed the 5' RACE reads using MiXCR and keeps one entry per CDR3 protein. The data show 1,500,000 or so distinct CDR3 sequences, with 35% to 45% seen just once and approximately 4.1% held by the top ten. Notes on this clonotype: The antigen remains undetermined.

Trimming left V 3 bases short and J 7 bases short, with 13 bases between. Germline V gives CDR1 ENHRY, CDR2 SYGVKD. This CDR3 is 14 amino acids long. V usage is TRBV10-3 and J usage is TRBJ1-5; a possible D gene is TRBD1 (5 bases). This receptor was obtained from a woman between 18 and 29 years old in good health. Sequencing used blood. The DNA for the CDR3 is TGTGCCATCAGTGACAGCCAGGGACGCCAGCCCCAGCATTTT. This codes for CAISDSQGRQPQHF.